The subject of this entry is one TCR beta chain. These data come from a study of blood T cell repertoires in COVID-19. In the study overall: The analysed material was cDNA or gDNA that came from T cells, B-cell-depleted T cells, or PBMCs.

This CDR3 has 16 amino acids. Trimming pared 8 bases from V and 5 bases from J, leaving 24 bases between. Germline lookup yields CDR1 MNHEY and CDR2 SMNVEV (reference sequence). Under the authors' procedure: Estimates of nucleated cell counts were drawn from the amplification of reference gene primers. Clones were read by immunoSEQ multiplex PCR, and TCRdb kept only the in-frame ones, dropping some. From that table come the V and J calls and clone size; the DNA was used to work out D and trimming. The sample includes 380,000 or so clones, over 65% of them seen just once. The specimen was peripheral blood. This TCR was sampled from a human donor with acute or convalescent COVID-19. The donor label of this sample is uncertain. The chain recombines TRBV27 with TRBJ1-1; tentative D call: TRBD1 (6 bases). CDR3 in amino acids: CASGSRWDTQGTEAFF. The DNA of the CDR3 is TGTGCCAGCGGCTCTCGATGGGACACCCAAGGGACTGAAGCTTTCTTT.